This entry features one TCR beta chain sequence. This sample stems from a study of blood T cell repertoires in COVID-19. Study at large: Italy, Spain and the United States were the sources of the convalescent and acute COVID-19 samples.

The length of the CDR3 is 15 residues. Germline CDR1 MNHEY, CDR2 SVGAGI. V lost 2 bases and J lost 1, with 8 bases in between. Original analysis: Amplification from reference gene primers served as the basis for estimated nucleated cell counts. Method: immunoSEQ multiplex PCR; TCRdb's copy keeps in-frame clones and lacks some. From that table come the V and J calls and clone size; the DNA was used to work out D and trimming. The sample shows some 170,000 clones, more than 60% of them seen only once. This rearrangement joins TRBV6-5 to TRBJ2-2; no firm D call. This receptor was identified in a man in his fifties or sixties with acute or convalescent COVID-19. Material for sequencing was peripheral blood. The CDR3 bases are TGTGCCAGCAGTTACCATAGGAGGAACACCGGGGAGCTGTTTTTT. This translates into CASSYHRRNTGELFF.